This TCR beta chain was captured in a study of CD8 T cells in Susac syndrome. The V gene's germline CDR1 is LGHNA and CDR2 YNFKEQ. The CDR3 consists of 16 residues. V lost 4 bases, J lost 4 bases, and 13 bases stayed unmatched. Random hexamers primed reverse transcription of about 0.5 to 1 ug RNA. The CDR3 of TCR beta was amplified by immunoSEQ multiplex PCR across 54 Vbeta and 13 Jbeta. Via MiXCR, TCRdb re-called the immunoSEQ multiplex PCR reads, giving one row per CDR3 protein. Counted here are roughly 250,000 distinct CDR3 sequences, 90% to 97% occurring once; the ten biggest clones make up about 0.095%.

The sequence derives from a human donor with Susac syndrome. The material sequenced was CD4+ T cells from PBMCs. The chain links TRBV4-2 to TRBJ2-7, with 7 nucleotides matching TRBD2. CDR3 sequence reads: CASSRVAGSPSYEQYF. In nucleotides, the CDR3 is TGTGCCAGCAGCCGGGTAGCGGGCTCCCCCTCATACGAGCAGTACTTC.